This T cell receptor (beta chain) was sequenced during a study of tumor and adjacent non-tumor tissue in lung cancer. Study as a whole: Patients comprised some eleven adenocarcinoma, a couple of squamous cell carcinoma and 1 small cell lung cancer.

Points from the study as a whole: Normal lung showed higher cumulative top 100 clone frequency than tumor. Tumor tissue had significantly higher TCR diversity than normal lung.

The library came from three nested PCR rounds adapted from ARM-PCR protocols. TCRdb analysed the multiplex PCR reads with MiXCR anew, one entry per CDR3 protein. The table has some 97,000 distinct CDR3 sequences, roughly 60% seen once; the top ten hold roughly 18%. A word on this clonotype: Antigen: not known.

The template was RNA from unsorted bulk tissue. More than 3 cm separated this lung sample from the edge of the tumor. The TCR sequence derives from a man aged 25 to 40 with non-small cell lung cancer. Sequenced sample: distant non-tumor lung tissue.

CDR3 protein: CASCPQDDRGFGSPLHF. CDR3 nucleotides: TGTGCCAGCTGCCCCCAGGATGACAGGGGTTTTGGTTCACCCCTCCACTTT. The chain couples TRBV11-3 to TRBJ1-6; 8 positions match TRBD1. This CDR3 is 17 amino acids long. With 8 bases clipped from V and 9 bases from J, the junction kept 18 bases outside the gene matches. Germline CDR1 is SGHNT and CDR2 is YENEEA.